Detailed here is one T cell receptor (beta chain). The antigen is unknown. The data are from a study of siplizumab effects on memory and regulatory T cells. The study's findings and limits: Unstimulated subsets contained matches for only a minor fraction of alloreactive clones. Fewer alloreactive sequences mapped to unstimulated CD4+ memory cells under siplizumab. Treg-derived clones made up an average of around 67% of mappable alloreactive CD4+ clones with siplizumab and about 26% in controls.

Per sample, approximately 100,000 TCR templates were assayed. Here immunoSEQ multiplex PCR was the method, and the copy in TCRdb shows in-frame clones only, minus some. The data contain over 80,000 clones, about 87% of them singletons. The CDR3 is made up of 15 amino acids. V lost 4 bases and J lost 7; bases outside the gene matches: 10. The germline CDR1 and CDR2 sequences are MNHNS and SASEGT. The TCR originated in a human donor in good health. This chain connects TRBV6-1 to TRBJ2-7; the match to TRBD1 covers 10 bases. The specimen was Tregs sorted from blood. CDR3 in amino acids: CASSARDRGSGEQYF. As DNA, the CDR3 is TGTGCCAGCAGTGCGCGGGACAGGGGATCCGGAGAGCAGTACTTC.